One sample yielded the 20 T cell receptor beta chains listed below, sequenced in a study of cytomegalovirus exposure and HLA in healthy donors (dated by TCRdb to the late 2010s). Library creation used the immunoSEQ multiplex PCR assay. A mixture of 60 forward primers for TCR Vbeta segments and 13 reverse primers for TCR Jbeta segments was used in the multiplex PCR. The source is immuneACCESS, and TCRdb retained only in-frame sequences with V and J called. Part of the clones is not carried over; for the studies checked, unresolved V genes explain less than half of this, and the remainder is unexplained. The sample includes approximately 120,000 clones, with 60% to 85% observed a single time. The ten largest clonotypes hold approximately 1.2% of the sample. Material: PBMCs. All receptors derive from a female donor in good health and CMV-seronegative.

The chain employs TRBV19 and TRBJ1-3; D call uncertain. Germline assignment: CDR1 LNHDA and CDR2 SQIVND (reference sequence). V was cut by 9 bases and J by 2 bases, with 14 bases left in between. The CDR3 has 14 residues. The CDR3: CASLQVAAGNTIYF. CDR3 sequence (DNA): TGTGCCAGCCTTCAGGTTGCAGCTGGAAACACCATATATTTT.

The rearrangement uses TRBV4-1 and TRBJ2-1; a weak D match, TRBD2 (5 bases). In germline, CDR1 is MGHRA, CDR2 YSYEKL. The CDR3 has 14 residues. The V gene lost 7 bases and the J gene lost 8 bases, with 18 bases spanning the gap. The CDR3 DNA follows: TGCGCCAGCACGCGGGCCCCCTTCGACCATGAGCAGTTCTTC. Protein: CASTRAPFDHEQFF.

The V gene is TRBV27, the J gene TRBJ1-1, with D possibly matching TRBD1 (5 bases). This CDR3 has 13 amino acids. Trimming left V 0 bases short and J 5 bases short, with 7 bases between. The V gene's germline CDR1 is MNHEY and CDR2 SMNVEV (reference sequence). CDR3 sequence reads: CASSLSEGTEAFF. CDR3 nucleotide sequence: TGTGCCAGCAGTTTATCGGAGGGGACTGAAGCTTTCTTT.

V gene TRBV5-1 combines with J gene TRBJ1-1; TRBD1 aligns across 10 bases. Germline CDR1 reads SGHRS; CDR2 reads YFSETQ. The CDR3 extends over 16 amino acids. V lost 4 bases, J lost 4 bases, and 10 bases stayed unmatched. CDR3: CASSGGDRGWGTEAFF. In nucleotides, the CDR3 is TGCGCCAGCAGCGGGGGGGACAGGGGATGGGGCACTGAAGCTTTCTTT. Full variable domain (outside the CDR3, taken from reference TRBV5-1 and TRBJ1-1): KAGVTQTPRYLIKTRGQQVTLSCSPISGHRSVSWYQQTPGQGLQFLFEYFSETQRNKGNFPGRFSGRQFSNSRSEMNVSTLELGDSALYLCASSGGDRGWGTEAFFGQGTRLTVV.

This chain connects TRBV28 to TRBJ2-5, with D possibly being TRBD1 (6 bases). The J call may be incorrect, as the DNA end agrees better with TRBJ2-7. Germline V lookup: CDR1 MDHEN, CDR2 SYDVKM. This CDR3 has 14 residues. CDR3 amino acids: CASTPITGSYEQYF. CDR3 nucleotides: TGTGCCAGCACCCCCATCACAGGGTCCTACGAGCAGTACTTC.

The chain employs TRBV6-1 and TRBJ1-3, with TRBD1 matching 7 bases. CDR1 is MNHNS and CDR2 is SASEGT in the germline V gene. The J segment lost 2 bases and the V segment lost 6 bases, leaving 7 bases of the junction unmatched. This CDR3 is 15 amino acids long. In nucleotides, the CDR3 is TGTGCCAGCAGCCCCGCTGACAGGGCTGGAAACACCATATATTTT. Residues: CASSPADRAGNTIYF.

As DNA, the CDR3 is TGTGCCACCTCCTTAGGATTGGAGGGACACACCTTC. Protein: CATSLGLEGHTF. The genes are TRBV15 and TRBJ1-2; TRBD1 is a possible D gene (5 bases). Between the trimmed V and J ends, which lost 8 bases and 12 bases, there was a span of 19 bases. This CDR3 is built from 12 residues. Per the germline V gene, CDR1 is LNHNV and CDR2 is YYDKDF (reference sequence).

The CDR3 sequence: CASSYLDRGANTIYF. The CDR3 coding sequence is TGCGCCAGCAGCTACCTGGACAGGGGCGCAAACACCATATATTTT. V gene TRBV5-1 combines with J gene TRBJ1-3, with 9 bases lining up with TRBD1. Germline CDR1 and CDR2: SGHRS and YFSETQ. Trimming removed 3 bases from V and 6 bases from J; junction bases left unmatched: 7. CDR3 size: 15 residues. Together with reference TRBV5-1 and TRBJ1-3, the CDR3 gives the full variable domain: KAGVTQTPRYLIKTRGQQVTLSCSPISGHRSVSWYQQTPGQGLQFLFEYFSETQRNKGNFPGRFSGRQFSNSRSEMNVSTLELGDSALYLCASSYLDRGANTIYFGEGSWLTVV.

This clone occurred a few times. The rearrangement uses TRBV30 and TRBJ2-1, with D maybe TRBD2 (5 bases). V lost 0 bases to trimming and J lost 10 bases, with 10 bases between them. Per the germline V gene, CDR1 is GTSNPN and CDR2 is SVGIG (reference sequence). CDR3 length equals 12 residues. In nucleotides, the CDR3 is TGTGCCTGGAGTGTACTCCCGGGGGAGCAGTTCTTC. Encoded protein: CAWSVLPGEQFF.

The rearrangement links TRBV30 to TRBJ1-2, with 9 bases aligning to TRBD1. Trimming at V came to 3 bases and at J to 0 bases, leaving 17 bases not matched to a gene. The CDR3 loop spans 19 amino acids. Germline V gene sequence: CDR1 GTSNPN, CDR2 SVGIG (reference sequence). The CDR3 DNA sequence: TGTGCCTGGAGCCCCCTTAGGACAGGGGAAAGACTTACTAACTATGGCTACACCTTC. It specifies CAWSPLRTGERLTNYGYTF.

This sequence joins TRBV5-4 and TRBJ2-2; possibly TRBD2 for D (5 bases). Between the trimmed V and J ends, which lost 0 bases and 6 bases, there was a span of 12 bases. The germline gives CDR1 SGHNT, CDR2 YYREEE (reference sequence). The CDR3 runs 15 residues. CDR3 region: CASSLAGTSPGELFF. The DNA for the CDR3 is TGTGCCAGCAGCTTGGCCGGAACTAGTCCCGGGGAGCTGTTTTTT.

The V call is TRBV5-6, the J call TRBJ1-6; 7 bases fit TRBD1. The V and J ends lost 4 bases and 7 bases, in that order; junction bases with no gene match: 5. Germline loops: CDR1 SGHDT, CDR2 YYEEEE. The CDR3 runs to 14 residues. The CDR3 DNA reads as TGTGCCAGCAGCCGCCCGGACAGGAATTCACCCCTCCACTTT. Amino acids: CASSRPDRNSPLHF.

The chain is built from TRBV10-2 and TRBJ1-6; 8 bases align to TRBD1. Germline V gene lookup returns CDR1 WSHSY and CDR2 SAAADI. The CDR3 is 14 residues long. V gave up 2 bases and J gave up 8 bases; unmatched junction bases: 2. The CDR3 region is CASSESRGHSPLHF. The DNA for the CDR3 is TGCGCCAGCAGTGAGAGCAGGGGGCATTCACCCCTCCACTTT.

This clone has just one count. DNA of the CDR3: TGTGCCAGCAGCTTGGGTGGCAGGTCACCCTACGAGCAGTACTTC. Protein sequence: CASSLGGRSPYEQYF. This rearrangement joins TRBV7-3 to TRBJ2-7; D is undetermined. The CDR3 has 15 residues. The germline V gene has CDR1 SGHTA and CDR2 FQGTGA. Trimming stripped 3 bases from V and 2 bases from J, with 14 bases between. Filled out from reference TRBV7-3 and TRBJ2-7, the complete variable domain reads GAGVSQTPSNKVTEKGKYVELRCDPISGHTALYWYRQSLGQGPEFLIYFQGTGAADDSGLPNDRFFAVRPEGSVSTLKIQRTERGDSAVYLCASSLGGRSPYEQYFGPGTRLTVT.

The chain employs TRBV15 and TRBJ1-5; TRBD1 matches at 9 bases. Germline V gene sequence: CDR1 LNHNV, CDR2 YYDKDF (reference sequence). This CDR3 contains 15 residues. V gave up 4 bases and J gave up 3 bases; unmatched junction bases: 4. CDR3 region: CATSKGTGLNQPQHF. DNA for the CDR3: TGTGCCACCAGCAAGGGGACAGGGCTCAATCAGCCCCAGCATTTT.

The chain joins TRBV19 to TRBJ2-5, with TRBD1 matching over 9 bases. This CDR3 is built from 18 residues. Germline V lookup: CDR1 LNHDA, CDR2 SQIVND (reference sequence). The ends lost 5 bases at V and 2 bases at J; junction bases unmatched: 15. DNA for the CDR3: TGTGCCAGTAGTTCCCCGACAGGGGGACGGGGTTTTCAAGAGACCCAGTACTTC. Encoded protein: CASSSPTGGRGFQETQYF.

The J gene is TRBJ1-1, the V gene TRBV15; 7 nucleotides agree with TRBD1. J gave up 5 bases and V 4 bases, and 7 bases lay outside the gene matches. Germline V lookup: CDR1 LNHNV, CDR2 YYDKDF (reference sequence). The CDR3 is 14 residues long. The CDR3, as DNA: TGTGCCACCAGCATAGCAGGGGGAAGTACTGAAGCTTTCTTT. Translation: CATSIAGGSTEAFF.

In the case of this clone: Germline and junction disagree at one end, which may indicate a read error. The chain has TRBV7-9 and TRBJ2-7, with D possibly TRBD2 on 6 matching bases. Germline assignment: CDR1 SEHNR and CDR2 FQNEAQ (reference sequence). The CDR3 is made up of 15 amino acids. CDR3 protein: CSSSFSGTGVYEQYF. For the CDR3, the DNA is TGTTCCAGCAGCTTTTCCGGGACTGGAGTCTACGAGCAGTACTTC.

This chain joins TRBV19 and TRBJ1-2; D unclear. This CDR3 is 14 amino acids long. Germline CDR1 reads LNHDA; CDR2 reads SQIVND (reference sequence). Trimming cost V 2 bases and J 7 bases, with 14 bases left between them. This CDR3 is CASSIRAESGGYTF. The CDR3 DNA is TGTGCCAGTAGTATAAGGGCAGAGAGCGGTGGCTACACCTTC.

This clone was counted between two and nine times. V and J are TRBV9 and TRBJ2-3, with D possibly matching TRBD2 (5 bases). Between the trimmed V and J ends, which lost 2 bases and 2 bases, there was a span of 12 bases. Germline CDR1 and CDR2: SGDLS and YYNGEE. The CDR3 consists of 15 residues. The CDR3 loop reads CASSVGRGFTDTQYF. CDR3 DNA sequence: TGTGCCAGCAGCGTTGGGAGAGGGTTCACAGATACGCAGTATTTT.